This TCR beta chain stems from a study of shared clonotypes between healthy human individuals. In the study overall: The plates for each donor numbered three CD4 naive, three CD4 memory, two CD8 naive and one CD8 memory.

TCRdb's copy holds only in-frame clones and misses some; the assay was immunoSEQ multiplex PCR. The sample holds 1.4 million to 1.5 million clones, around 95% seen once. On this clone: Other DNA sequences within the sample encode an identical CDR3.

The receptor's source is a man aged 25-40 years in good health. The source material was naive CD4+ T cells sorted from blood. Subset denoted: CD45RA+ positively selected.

The CDR3 loop reads CASSFGQETQYF. DNA for the CDR3: TGCGCCAGCAGCTTCGGACAAGAGACCCAGTACTTC. The chain recombines TRBV5-1 with TRBJ2-5; no firm D call. Per the germline V gene, CDR1 is SGHRS and CDR2 is YFSETQ. This CDR3 contains 12 residues. V lost 2 bases, J lost 2 bases, and 4 bases lay in between.